The 20 T cell receptor beta chains below come from one sample, sequenced in a study of monozygotic twins with inflammatory bowel disease. Reprocessing the 5' RACE reads, TCRdb reports a single entry for every CDR3 protein and omits DNA. The ten top clones account for 2% to 2.5%, within a sample of 300,000 to 400,000 distinct CDR3 sequences. Sequences were obtained from blood. The source is a human donor with ulcerative colitis or Crohn's disease, or a healthy co-twin of an affected twin (not recorded which).

This chain joins TRBV5-1 and TRBJ1-2; TCRdb names TRBD1, which stays unverified in the absence of DNA. Germline V CDR1 and CDR2: SGHRS, YFSETQ. The CDR3 is 17 amino acids. The CDR3 region is CASSLEPGILSNYGYTF.

The genes are TRBV4-1 and TRBJ2-1; no DNA is available, so the TRBD1 call from TCRdb remains unchecked. The CDR3 sequence is 15 residues long. CDR1 MGHRA and CDR2 YSYEKL come from the germline V gene. The chain's CDR3 is CASSQGLTPGDEQFF.

The rearrangement joins TRBV29-1 to TRBJ2-3; TCRdb's D call, TRBD2, is unchecked because there is no DNA. CDR3 length: 13 residues. CDR1 and CDR2 from the germline V gene are SQVTM and ANQGSEA. The CDR3 is CSVSSGSADTQYF.

The J gene is TRBJ2-3, the V gene TRBV3-1; TCRdb proposes TRBD2, but this gene call is untestable without DNA. Germline CDR1 reads LGHDT; CDR2 reads YNNKEL (reference sequence). This CDR3 is 16 amino acids long. The CDR3 sequence: CASSHDLAGSTDTQYF.

This CDR3 reads CASSLVRTSGTDTQYF. The rearrangement uses TRBV7-2 and TRBJ2-3; checking the TCRdb D call of TRBD2 is not possible without DNA. The CDR3 runs 16 residues. Germline loops: CDR1 SGHTA, CDR2 FQGNSA.

This rearrangement joins TRBV28 to TRBJ1-2; absent DNA, TCRdb's TRBD1 call cannot be checked. This CDR3 contains 14 residues. Per the germline V gene, CDR1 is MDHEN and CDR2 is SYDVKM. The CDR3 spells CASSLYGQMNGYTF.

V is TRBV29-1 and J is TRBJ2-1; TCRdb designates TRBD2, a call that cannot be tested without DNA. Looked up from germline, CDR1 is SQVTM and CDR2 is ANQGSEA. CDR3 length: 14 residues. The CDR3 reads CSVDPSGGAAEQFF.

This chain links TRBV5-1 with TRBJ2-1; absent DNA, TCRdb's TRBD2 call cannot be checked. This CDR3 has 15 amino acids. From germline, CDR1 is SGHRS and CDR2 YFSETQ. The CDR3 sequence is CASSQSGRGYNEQFF. The full variable domain, with the rest looked up from reference TRBV5-1 and TRBJ2-1, is KAGVTQTPRYLIKTRGQQVTLSCSPISGHRSVSWYQQTPGQGLQFLFEYFSETQRNKGNFPGRFSGRQFSNSRSEMNVSTLELGDSALYLCASSQSGRGYNEQFFGPGTRLTVL.

The rearrangement uses TRBV28 and TRBJ2-1; there is no DNA to check the TCRdb D call of TRBD1. Germline-derived CDR1 and CDR2 are MDHEN and SYDVKM. This CDR3 spans 14 amino acids. The CDR3 is CASPKGTDYNEQFF. Combining the CDR3 with reference TRBV28 and TRBJ2-1 gives the whole variable domain DVKVTQSSRYLVKRTGEKVFLECVQDMDHENMFWYRQDPGLGLRLIYFSYDVKMKEKGDIPEGYSVSREKKERFSLILESASTNQTSMYLCASPKGTDYNEQFFGPGTRLTVL.

The gene calls are TRBV5-1 and TRBJ1-1; TCRdb names TRBD1, which stays unverified in the absence of DNA. The CDR3 runs to 14 residues. Germline CDR1 is SGHRS and CDR2 is YFSETQ. The CDR3 here is CASSFGDGNTEAFF.

The chain couples TRBV29-1 to TRBJ2-1; checking the TCRdb D call of TRBD2 is not possible without DNA. The CDR3 consists of 14 residues. Germline V gives CDR1 SQVTM, CDR2 ANQGSEA. This chain's CDR3 is CSGTLAGGYNEQFF.

This chain connects TRBV7-2 to TRBJ2-7; TCRdb lists TRBD1, though no DNA is available to test this call. Germline V CDR1 and CDR2: SGHTA, FQGNSA. This CDR3 comprises 16 residues. The CDR3 loop is CASSLVRAGGSYEQYF.

The chain couples TRBV19 to TRBJ1-6. The germline V gene encodes CDR1 LNHDA and CDR2 SQIVND (reference sequence). The CDR3 runs 14 residues. CDR3 region: CASAKGGVLLALHF.

The chain links TRBV4-1 to TRBJ2-5; as DNA is missing, the TRBD2 call by TCRdb cannot be tested. The germline V gene encodes CDR1 MGHRA and CDR2 YSYEKL. The CDR3 is 18 amino acids. CDR3: CASSIRTGTSGRGETQYF.

V gene TRBV6-1 combines with J gene TRBJ2-3; the D gene TCRdb calls, TRBD2, cannot be checked with no DNA. CDR1 is MNHNS, CDR2 SASEGT, per germline. The CDR3 covers 15 residues. This CDR3 reads CASREGLARTDTQYF.

This chain connects TRBV7-3 to TRBJ2-1. The germline CDR1 and CDR2 sequences are SGHTA and FQGTGA. CDR3 size: 15 residues. CDR3 region: CASSSVYSSYNEQFF.

The CDR3 here is CAIQATSGRAGTDTQYF. This chain connects TRBV10-3 to TRBJ2-3; TCRdb's D gene call, TRBD2, goes unchecked for lack of DNA. The CDR3 runs 17 residues. In germline, CDR1 is ENHRY, CDR2 SYGVKD.

The rearrangement joins TRBV12-3 or TRBV12-4 to TRBJ1-3; TCRdb's D call of TRBD1 is untestable without DNA. There are 13 residues in the CDR3. The CDR3 sequence is CAMRTAGGNTIYF.

The chain's CDR3 is CASSHIDAYEQYF. The chain combines TRBV25-1 with TRBJ2-7. The CDR3 has 13 residues. CDR1 MGHDK and CDR2 SYGVNS come from the germline V gene.

CDR3 amino acids: CASSLSGDNNEQFF. This rearrangement joins TRBV4-2 to TRBJ2-1; TCRdb picks TRBD2, but there is no DNA to check that call. CDR3 length: 14 amino acids. CDR1 LGHNA and CDR2 YNFKEQ come from the germline V gene.